The T cell receptor beta chain under discussion was sequenced for a study of CD8+CD57+ T cells in acquired aplastic anemia. Turning to the study itself: Average DNA yield from sorted CD4+ and CD8+ cells was approximately 3.2 ug. General observations from the study: Between the patient and control groups, CD8+ Simpson's diversity did not differ significantly.

Profiling of TCR beta VDJ combinations and CDR3 sequences used genomic DNA as template. TCRdb used MiXCR to reprocess the reads, holding one entry per CDR3 protein. The sample holds some 200,000 distinct CDR3 sequences; roughly half are singletons and the top ten take about 8.8%. Turning to this clonotype: What it recognizes is unknown.

This CDR3 has 14 amino acids. Germline CDR1 is MNHEY and CDR2 is SVGAGI. V lost 2 bases and J 4 bases, leaving 11 bases between the germline ends. CD8+CD57+ cell expansion had been shown by flow cytometry in patients chosen for sequencing. The diagnosis in all patients was severe acquired aplastic anemia. The receptor comes from a human donor with aplastic anemia. This chain links TRBV6-5 with TRBJ1-2; D not certain. The source material was sorted CD4+, CD8+, or CD8+CD57+ T cells (not recorded which) from PBMCs. The CDR3 bases are TGTGCCAGCAGTTACGGAAGGCAGCTCTATGGCTACACCTTC. It encodes CASSYGRQLYGYTF.